This T cell receptor beta chain was retrieved from a study of blood T cell repertoires in COVID-19. Study-level information: Samples of COVID-19 (acute and convalescent) were obtained from the United States, Italy and Spain. The analysed material was cDNA or gDNA that came from T cells, B-cell-depleted T cells, or PBMCs.

The V gene's germline CDR1 is MDHEN and CDR2 SYDVKM. With 3 bases clipped from V and 4 bases from J, the junction kept 9 bases outside the gene matches. The CDR3 totals 16 residues. Methods used by the authors: Estimates of nucleated cell counts were drawn from the amplification of reference gene primers. The repertoire was sequenced with immunoSEQ multiplex PCR; TCRdb's copy has only in-frame clones and lacks some. The D gene and trimming were derived from the DNA, and the V and J assignments and clone size from that table. The table shows some 150,000 clones, with 80% to 90% occurring only once. This chain joins TRBV28 and TRBJ1-5, with 7 bases lining up with TRBD1. The sequence derives from a woman older than 75 with acute or convalescent COVID-19. Material for sequencing was peripheral blood. CDR3 sequence reads: CASSLGLGTANQPQHF. CDR3 DNA sequence: TGTGCCAGCAGTTTGGGTCTCGGGACAGCTAATCAGCCCCAGCATTTT.